These 31 T cell receptor beta chains came from one sample sequenced in a study of blood T cell repertoires in COVID-19. TCRdb's table, derived via immunoSEQ multiplex PCR, lists solely in-frame clones and lacks some. The profile shows about 63,000 clones, around 74% of them singletons. Material: peripheral blood. These receptors were taken from a woman of 80 years or more with acute or convalescent COVID-19.

The chain has TRBV24-1 and TRBJ1-2, with unresolved D. The CDR3 runs to 14 residues. Trimming removed 3 bases at V and 6 bases at J, with 13 bases between. Germline CDR1 KGHDR, CDR2 SFDVKD. DNA for the CDR3: TGTGCCACCAGTGATCCCGGGAGGGCACATGGCTACACCTTC. Translated: CATSDPGRAHGYTF.

This clone was observed a single time. The CDR3 DNA is TGTGCCAGCAGCGTAAGGGAGGCGGGGGCCCTTAATGAAAAACTGTTTTTT. Translation: CASSVREAGALNEKLFF. The chain employs TRBV9 and TRBJ1-4, with D perhaps TRBD1 (6 bases). The germline V gene encodes CDR1 SGDLS and CDR2 YYNGEE. The length of the CDR3 is 17 residues. With 1 base removed from V and 4 bases from J, the gap between germline ends came to 17 bases. Full variable domain (missing parts from reference TRBV9 and TRBJ1-4): DSGVTQTPKHLITATGQRVTLRCSPRSGDLSVYWYQQSLDQGLQFLIQYYNGEERAKGNILERFSAQQFPDLHSELNLSSLELGDSALYFCASSVREAGALNEKLFFGSGTQLSVL.

The chain links TRBV9 to TRBJ2-7, with 8 bases matching TRBD2. The germline CDR1 and CDR2 sequences are SGDLS and YYNGEE. This CDR3 contains 15 residues. Trimming at V came to 6 bases and at J to 3 bases, leaving 11 bases not matched to a gene. The CDR3 loop is CASNEGPGLVYEQYF. The CDR3 nucleotides are TGTGCCAGCAACGAAGGCCCGGGACTAGTCTACGAGCAGTACTTC.

The V call is TRBV5-1, the J call TRBJ1-2; D is uncertain. This CDR3 contains 14 residues. Germline-derived CDR1 and CDR2 are SGHRS and YFSETQ. V lost 0 bases and J 5 bases, leaving 11 bases between the germline ends. CDR3 in DNA: TGCGCCAGCAGCTTGGCCGTCGAGTATTATGGCTACACCTTC. Its protein product is CASSLAVEYYGYTF.

The gene calls are TRBV12-3 or TRBV12-4 and TRBJ2-1, with 11 bases lining up with TRBD2. Unmatched junction bases numbered 2, after V lost 6 bases and J lost 7 bases. This CDR3 spans 13 amino acids. Here the CDR3 reads CASRVAGGNEQFF. The CDR3 region has the DNA TGTGCCAGCAGGGTAGCGGGAGGGAATGAGCAGTTCTTC.

This clone was found a few times. The chain employs TRBV6-2 or TRBV6-3 and TRBJ1-5; 7 positions match TRBD1. This CDR3 is built from 13 residues. Germline trimming cut 4 bases from V and 6 bases from J; bases unmatched to any gene: 3. CDR1 and CDR2 (germline): MNHEY, SVGEGT. This CDR3 is CASSSDRRQPQHF. CDR3 DNA: TGTGCCAGCAGTTCGGACAGGCGTCAGCCCCAGCATTTT.

This clone has more than one count but fewer than ten. V usage is TRBV5-1 and J usage is TRBJ2-7; 11 nucleotides match TRBD1. From germline, CDR1 is SGHRS and CDR2 YFSETQ. This CDR3 region has 15 residues. The trim removed 4 bases at V and 5 bases at J, leaving 8 bases unmatched. The DNA for the CDR3 is TGCGCCAGCAGCCTGTCGGACAGGGGGCGCGACGAGCAGTACTTC. It translates to CASSLSDRGRDEQYF.

This chain connects TRBV6-1 to TRBJ2-1, with 15 bases matching TRBD2. Unmatched junction bases numbered 6, after V lost 2 bases and J lost 7 bases. This CDR3 comprises 17 residues. Germline V gene sequence: CDR1 MNHNS, CDR2 SASEGT. In nucleotides, the CDR3 is TGTGCCAGCAGTGAACTGGGACTAGCGGGAGGTGGTAATGAGCAGTTCTTC. It is translated as CASSELGLAGGGNEQFF.

This sequence joins TRBV14 and TRBJ1-4, with D tentatively TRBD1 (5 bases). Trimming took 1 base from V and 2 from J, leaving 14 bases between them. The CDR3 contains 17 residues. Germline CDR1 is SGHDN and CDR2 is FVKESK. The CDR3 region has the DNA TGTGCCAGCAGCCAAGGCACAGGAGGGGTGACTAATGAAAAACTGTTTTTT. The encoded protein is CASSQGTGGVTNEKLFF.

V and J are TRBV9 and TRBJ2-5; 11 bases match TRBD2. The CDR3 totals 17 residues. Losses at the gene ends were 0 bases for V and 2 bases for J; bases not matched to a gene: 6. Germline V gene data show CDR1 as SGDLS and CDR2 as YYNGEE. CDR3 bases: TGTGCCAGCAGCGTAGCTACCGGGACTAGCGGACAAGAGACCCAGTACTTC. It translates to CASSVATGTSGQETQYF.

This clone showed up just a few times. The chain links TRBV24-1 to TRBJ2-1; 13 bases are a match to TRBD2. V gave up 10 bases and J gave up 8 bases; unmatched junction bases: 4. The CDR3 is 13 amino acids. CDR1 and CDR2 (germline): KGHDR, SFDVKD. The DNA of the CDR3 is TGTGCCACAGGACTAGCGGGAGTGTATGAGCAGTTCTTC. Encoded protein: CATGLAGVYEQFF.

The chain couples TRBV28 to TRBJ1-6; D gene uncertain. The CDR3 is 14 residues long. The germline V and J ends were trimmed by 6 bases and 3 bases, with 9 bases remaining between them. Germline CDR1 and CDR2: MDHEN and SYDVKM. DNA for the CDR3: TGTGCCAGCAGGGGCTACAACTATAATTCACCCCTCCACTTT. It encodes CASRGYNYNSPLHF.

This rearrangement joins TRBV7-9 to TRBJ1-2, with TRBD1 as a possible D gene (5 bases). V was cut by 0 bases and J by 4 bases, with 15 bases left in between. The germline V gene encodes CDR1 SEHNR and CDR2 FQNEAQ (reference sequence). The CDR3 runs to 16 residues. CDR3: CASSLALGGTGYGYTF. CDR3 DNA sequence: TGTGCCAGCAGCTTAGCGCTTGGGGGGACGGGCTATGGCTACACCTTC.

This rearrangement joins TRBV12-5 to TRBJ2-2; D is possibly TRBD2 (5 bases). The germline V gene has CDR1 LGHNT and CDR2 FRNRAP. Trimming stripped 5 bases from V and 10 bases from J, with 23 bases between. The CDR3 is made up of 16 amino acids. CDR3 DNA sequence: TGTGCTAGTGGTACTCCCCTTAGTCGGGGTAAGGAGGAGCTGTTTTTT. Amino acid sequence: CASGTPLSRGKEELFF.

This chain joins TRBV4-1 and TRBJ2-1; TRBD1 aligns across 7 bases. CDR3 length equals 14 residues. The germline V gene has CDR1 MGHRA and CDR2 YSYEKL. With V trimmed by 1 base and J by 8 bases, 5 bases remained unmatched. Here the CDR3 reads CASSQVRDSYEQFF. The CDR3 DNA follows: TGCGCCAGCAGCCAAGTACGGGACAGCTATGAGCAGTTCTTC.

Comments on this clone: One end of the junction fails to match germline, which may point to a read error. This chain connects TRBV28 to TRBJ2-7; TRBD1 matches 7 bases. The CDR3 length is 16 residues. Germline CDR1 MDHEN, CDR2 SYDVKM. This CDR3 is CASSHLTGTATTLVGF. The CDR3 DNA follows: TGTGCCAGCAGCCACCTCACCGGGACAGCTACAACCCTTGTAGGGTTC.

V is TRBV4-3 and J is TRBJ2-1; D possibly corresponds to TRBD2 (5 bases). This CDR3 region has 15 residues. Germline V gene sequence: CDR1 LGHNA, CDR2 YSLEER. Trimming removed 0 bases from V and 4 bases from J, with 10 bases in between. The CDR3: CASSQDLSGYNEQFF. CDR3 bases: TGCGCCAGCAGCCAAGATTTGAGCGGATACAATGAGCAGTTCTTC.

The chain joins TRBV7-8 to TRBJ1-3; maybe TRBD1 (5 bases). Germline V lookup: CDR1 SGHVS, CDR2 FQNEAQ. The CDR3 consists of 15 residues. V dropped 1 base and J dropped 7 bases, with 14 bases sitting between them. Here the CDR3 reads CASSLGWAGLNTIYF. DNA for the CDR3: TGTGCCAGCAGCTTAGGATGGGCAGGGTTGAACACCATATATTTT.

This clone showed up just once. V gene TRBV2 combines with J gene TRBJ1-4; D perhaps matches TRBD1 (6 bases). The CDR3 runs 15 residues. Per the germline V gene, CDR1 is SNHLY and CDR2 is FYNNEI. V was shortened by 7 bases and J by 5 bases, with 17 bases between the two germline ends. The CDR3, as DNA: TGTGCCAGCACGGAGCTGGGGGGGCTAAATGAAAAACTGTTTTTT. It translates to CASTELGGLNEKLFF. Full variable domain (rest looked up from reference TRBV2 and TRBJ1-4): EPEVTQTPSHQVTQMGQEVILRCVPISNHLYFYWYRQILGQKVEFLVSFYNNEISEKSEIFDDQFSVERPDGSNFTLKIRSTKLEDSAMYFCASTELGGLNEKLFFGSGTQLSVL.

This chain links TRBV10-3 with TRBJ1-2; tentative D call: TRBD1 (6 bases). Trimming cost V 1 base and J 3 bases, with 9 bases left between them. This CDR3 is 14 amino acids long. Germline-derived CDR1 and CDR2 are ENHRY and SYGVKD. CDR3 sequence reads: CAISELDRYYGYTF. CDR3 in DNA: TGTGCCATCAGTGAGTTGGACAGATACTATGGCTACACCTTC.

The chain is built from TRBV29-1 and TRBJ2-1, with 9 positions matching TRBD2. Germline CDR1 is SQVTM and CDR2 is ANQGSEA. Unmatched junction bases numbered 3, after V lost 3 bases and J lost 0 bases. CDR3 length: 15 residues. The CDR3 DNA is TGCAGCGTTGATATTAGCGGGAGCTCCTACAATGAGCAGTTCTTC. The encoded protein is CSVDISGSSYNEQFF.

The V and J genes are TRBV18 and TRBJ2-3; a possible D gene is TRBD2 (5 bases). Trimming cost V 6 bases and J 4 bases, with 14 bases left between them. From germline, CDR1 is KGHSH and CDR2 LQKENI. This CDR3 is 14 amino acids long. CDR3 amino acids: CASSPRAEPDTQYF. Written as DNA, the CDR3 is TGTGCCAGCTCCCCGCGGGCAGAGCCAGATACGCAGTATTTT.

The CDR3 here is CASSLVREGTEAFF. Written as DNA, the CDR3 is TGTGCCAGCAGCTTAGTCAGGGAGGGAACTGAAGCTTTCTTT. The chain carries TRBV7-2 and TRBJ1-1, with a tentative D call TRBD1 (5 bases). V dropped 1 base and J dropped 5 bases, with 11 bases sitting between them. The CDR3 runs 14 residues. Germline V gene lookup returns CDR1 SGHTA and CDR2 FQGNSA.

In DNA form, the CDR3 reads TGTGCCAGCGGCCGGGACAGGGGAGATCAGCCCCAGCATTTT. It translates to CASGRDRGDQPQHF. V is TRBV2 and J is TRBJ1-5, with 10 bases that match TRBD1. After removal of 8 bases from V and 5 bases from J, the junction contained 6 bases not matched to a gene. The CDR3 extends over 14 amino acids. The germline V gene encodes CDR1 SNHLY and CDR2 FYNNEI.

The chain is built from TRBV27 and TRBJ1-2; 7 nucleotides match TRBD1. Germline loops: CDR1 MNHEY, CDR2 SMNVEV (reference sequence). With 6 bases clipped from V and 3 bases from J, the junction kept 4 bases outside the gene matches. This CDR3 region has 13 residues. The CDR3 DNA is TGTGCCAGCAGCCGAGACAGGGACTATGGCTACACCTTC. Amino acid sequence: CASSRDRDYGYTF.

This chain joins TRBV9 and TRBJ2-2; D ambiguous. Germline V gene lookup returns CDR1 SGDLS and CDR2 YYNGEE. V lost 3 bases and J lost 5, with 8 bases in between. The CDR3 loop spans 13 amino acids. CDR3 amino acids: CASSAEATGELFF. The CDR3 DNA follows: TGTGCCAGCAGCGCGGAAGCGACCGGGGAGCTGTTTTTT.

The rearrangement links TRBV5-1 to TRBJ2-5; the D gene is possibly TRBD2 (5 bases). In germline, CDR1 is SGHRS, CDR2 YFSETQ. The CDR3 totals 14 residues. V lost 4 bases and J lost 1, with 11 bases in between. CDR3 protein: CASSRPGSQETQYF. The CDR3 bases are TGCGCCAGCAGCCGACCTGGGAGCCAAGAGACCCAGTACTTC.

V gene TRBV6-4 combines with J gene TRBJ1-5; tentative D call: TRBD1 (5 bases). The CDR3 is 17 residues long. V was trimmed by 5 bases and J by 3 bases, leaving 20 bases between them. From germline, CDR1 is MRHNA and CDR2 SNTAGT. CDR3 DNA: TGTGCCAGCAGTCACCCTCGAGGTGTAGGGGACAATCAGCCCCAGCATTTT. Translating it yields CASSHPRGVGDNQPQHF.

V gene TRBV4-2 combines with J gene TRBJ1-5, with no clear D. The CDR3 has 15 residues. Germline lookup yields CDR1 LGHNA and CDR2 YNFKEQ. With 2 bases removed from V and 0 bases from J, the gap between germline ends came to 8 bases. For the CDR3, the DNA is TGTGCCAGCAGCCAATGGAGAGATAGCAATCAGCCCCAGCATTTT. Amino acid sequence: CASSQWRDSNQPQHF.

This clone has a handful of counts. The chain is built from TRBV19 and TRBJ1-1; 8 nucleotides line up with TRBD1. This CDR3 has 15 residues. V shed 5 bases, J shed 0 bases, and the junction held 5 bases outside the gene matches. Germline CDR1 reads LNHDA; CDR2 reads SQIVND (reference sequence). The CDR3 loop reads CASSVTGVLNTEAFF. The CDR3, as DNA: TGTGCCAGTAGTGTGACAGGGGTTCTGAACACTGAAGCTTTCTTT.

This clone showed up just once. The genes are TRBV25-1 and TRBJ2-3; TRBD2 matches 9 bases. V gave up 7 bases and J gave up 5 bases; unmatched junction bases: 13. The CDR3 consists of 16 residues. The V gene's germline CDR1 is MGHDK and CDR2 SYGVNS. The chain's CDR3 is CASTPLGREGQDTQYF. The CDR3 bases are TGTGCCAGCACCCCCCTTGGGCGGGAGGGTCAAGATACGCAGTATTTT.